The source of this TCR beta chain is a study of vaccination and CD4 T cells after COVID-19. Study as a whole: Collection of post-vaccine samples followed dose two by a median roughly 72 days, spanning a range of 14 to 241. The authors exposed cells to overlapping spike peptides derived from SARS-CoV-2, HCoV-NL63, HCoV-OC43 and HCoV-229E.

Of note for this clonotype: Its target is not known.

The study sequenced cultured CD4+ T cell DNA using the Oncomine TCR Beta short-read assay. TCRdb redid the calling of the PCR reads with MiXCR, one entry per CDR3 protein. The sample comprises approximately 5,400 distinct CDR3 sequences, 62% of which are singletons, and roughly 46% rests with the top ten. Described treatment: approximately 11-day PBMC culture with coronavirus spike peptide pools or control peptides (ViraFEST assay). Researchers collected the unexposed donor's CD4+ T cells before the COVID-19 pandemic (2011-2018). Antigen-specific T cell expansion with peptide pools preceded TCR sequencing in the ViraFEST approach. Four cold-coronavirus spikes and SARS-CoV-2 S/N were the probes applied, cells permitting, to CD4+ T cells from unexposed donors. Specimen: CD4+ T cells from blood, cultured in vitro. The origin of this receptor is a human donor in good health.

CDR3 in amino acids: CASSLRTGGSTNYGYTF. The CDR3 nucleotides read TGCGCCAGCAGCCTTAGGACAGGGGGTTCGACTAACTATGGCTACACCTTC. V usage is TRBV4-3 and J usage is TRBJ1-2; TRBD1 agrees at 10 bases. The CDR3 is 17 amino acids. V shed 4 bases, J shed 0 bases, and the junction held 8 bases outside the gene matches. Germline V gene sequence: CDR1 LGHNA, CDR2 YSLEER.